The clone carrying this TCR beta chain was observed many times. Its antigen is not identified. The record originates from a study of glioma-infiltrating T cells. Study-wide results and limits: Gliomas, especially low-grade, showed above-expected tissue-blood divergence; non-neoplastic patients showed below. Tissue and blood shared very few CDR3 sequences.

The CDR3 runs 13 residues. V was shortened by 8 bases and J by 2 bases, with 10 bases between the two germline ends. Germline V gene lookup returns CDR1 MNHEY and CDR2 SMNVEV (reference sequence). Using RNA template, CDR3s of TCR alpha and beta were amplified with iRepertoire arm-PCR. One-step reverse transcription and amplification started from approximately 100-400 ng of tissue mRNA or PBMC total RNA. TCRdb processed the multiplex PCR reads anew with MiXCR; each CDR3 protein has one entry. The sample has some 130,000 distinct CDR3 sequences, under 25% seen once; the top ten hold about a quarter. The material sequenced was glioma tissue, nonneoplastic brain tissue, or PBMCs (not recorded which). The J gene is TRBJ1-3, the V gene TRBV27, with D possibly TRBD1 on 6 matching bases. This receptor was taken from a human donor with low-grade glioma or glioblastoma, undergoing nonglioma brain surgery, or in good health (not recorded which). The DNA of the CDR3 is TGTGCCAGCCATTCAGGGGCTGGAAACACCATATATTTT. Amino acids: CASHSGAGNTIYF.